This T cell receptor beta chain was identified in a study of control samples from healthy donors and cancer patients. Only in-frame clones appear in the TCRdb table, and some are missing; sequencing was by immunoSEQ multiplex PCR. Altogether about 150,000 clones are present, roughly 94% being singletons, with the ten largest covering around 8%. The germline gives CDR1 MNHEY, CDR2 SVGEGT. The CDR3 has 16 amino acids. V was cut by 0 bases and J by 6 bases, with 15 bases left in between. The chain couples TRBV6-2 or TRBV6-3 to TRBJ1-5, with D possibly matching TRBD1 (5 bases). The receptor comes from a woman aged 40-49 years in good health. The sequencing input was blood. CDR3 sequence reads: CASSYSNRSRSQPQHF. The CDR3 DNA sequence: TGTGCCAGCAGTTACTCCAACAGGAGTAGGAGTCAGCCCCAGCATTTT.